This T cell receptor (beta chain) emerged from a study of CD4 T cells in relation to SARS-CoV-2 and coronaviruses (dated by TCRdb to the early 2020s). Background on the whole study: In the ViraFEST assay, PBMCs were grown with antigen for around ten days, and TCR beta CDR3s were then sequenced to identify antigen-specific clonal expansions. Across all 12 patients in the convalescent cohort, the median age was 38.5 years, with a range of about 20 to 80 years. Of the roughly 12 convalescent patients, 8 were male and 4 were female, and two of the subjects were Hispanic. Using patient-derived lymphoblastoid cell lines, the shared crossreactive spike epitopes were mapped to their HLA restriction. At the level of individual TCR clonotypes, the study evaluated whether memory CD4+ T cells crossreact between the spike proteins of SARS-CoV-2 and those of common cold coronaviruses. The Adaptive Biotechnologies TCR-sequencing kit was used to sequence samples from a few pre-COVID donors and the naive versus memory experiments, while other data came from Illumina-based sequencing. A different, Illumina-based TCR-beta assay was used to sequence expansion assays from other donors in the study. On the study overall, not on this receptor specifically: Crossreactivity analysis centred on spike protein, so crossreactivity against other viral proteins was not assessed. Sequencing of naive versus memory cells indicated that the assay detects memory recall responses, not primary responses primed during culture. Compared with monoreactive clones, crossreactive clones had significantly weaker SARS-CoV-2-driven expansion, a result consistent with antigenic imprinting. Small numbers of patients and of tested TCRs were a limitation of the study. Memory CD4+ clonotypes crossrecognizing SARS-CoV-2 and at least one common cold coronavirus spike were found in approximately 60% of donors. Pre-pandemic and post-infection samples were not both contributed by any donor, so tracing of the source of pre-existing responses was limited.

Survey-level immunoSEQ TCR-beta sequencing was performed on DNA from CEF-cultured naive and memory CD4+ T cells. The original methods were these. Preprocessing removed nonproductive sequences and CDR3s not starting with C, not ending with F or W, or shorter than 7 amino acids. The MANAFEST web app was used to call antigen-specific clonotypes on the basis of expansion compared with the reference and with other culture wells. A clone counted as positive if significantly expanded in 2 of 3 replicate wells versus the reference culture at FDR below 0.05. For a clone to be considered positive, significant expansion relative to all other tandem wells and an odds ratio above 5 were also required. Cultured and uncultured naive and memory CD4+ repertoires were searched for previously identified spike- and CEF-reactive CDR3s. Pairwise Levenshtein distance, computed with the stringdist R package after three terminal residues were trimmed from each end, was used as the measure of CDR3 homology. As stored in TCRdb, this immuneACCESS dataset retains in-frame rearrangements with V and J assigned. A fraction of the clones does not appear; measured against another copy, unresolved V genes explain less than half of the discrepancy, and the remainder lacks a known reason. V, J and clone size are those of that table, while D and trimming were read from the DNA. The sample records 30,000 to 45,000 clones, around 85% of which are singletons. The ten largest clones represent around 6.6% of the sample.

The germline V gene specifies KGHSH as CDR1 and LQKENI as CDR2. At the junction V is shortened by 5 bases and J by 2 bases, with 9 bases in between. The CDR3, from cysteine to phenylalanine, totals 13 residues. Just the 39-base CDR3 DNA is kept, in frame starting at base 1. To separate naive from memory CD4+ T cells, cryopreserved PBMCs first underwent CD4 enrichment and then EasySep naive CD4+ T cell enrichment. Sorted naive or memory CD4+ T cells (about 9.6 x 10^4) were cultured 1:1 with T cell-depleted PBMCs and CEF peptides for 10 days. Each peptide culture condition was generally run in triplicate replicate wells. PBMCs were isolated from leukapheresis product or whole blood by Ficoll-Paque PLUS gradient centrifugation. PBMCs were either cryopreserved at -140°C or used fresh in the expansion assay. The QIAamp Micro DNA Kit was used to extract genomic DNA from the CD4+ T cells. About this clone: This clone's antigen is unknown. No per-base quality is available; no much larger clone lies one base away.

The sequencing input was naive CD4+ T cells from PBMCs, cultured in vitro. Taken with the paper, the label for cell subset or site translates to: naive CD4+ T cells isolated by negative enrichment. This sequence originates from an adult with COVID-19. This chain is built from TRBV18 and TRBJ1-2; the best D guess is TRBD1, with 6 bases matching. The nucleotide sequence is TGTGCCAGCTCAGAGGACAGAAACTATGGCTACACCTTC. Protein translation: CASSEDRNYGYTF.